This T cell receptor beta chain was found in a study of spatial heterogeneity in lung cancer. Study as a whole: A strong correlation was found between TCR transcript counts in tumor regions and a T cell module score derived from matched bulk RNA-seq.

Regarding time point: sample taken at primary tumor resection. No cell sorting; template was whole RNA from tumor, lung tissue or PBMC. A unique molecular identifier was carried by every single TCR cDNA molecule. From the 5' RACE reads, TCRdb called clonotypes with MiXCR, one entry per CDR3 protein. This table has several hundred distinct CDR3 sequences, 35% to 50% appearing once. General study points: For expanded intratumoral alpha and beta TCRs, counts tracked tumor mutation counts. Tumor T cells had an estimated coverage that came to approximately 7.7% for alpha chains and under 15% for beta chains.

To note about this clonotype: Its antigen is unidentified.

Trimming cost V 5 bases and J 2 bases, with 16 bases left between them. In germline, CDR1 is MNHEY, CDR2 SVGEGT. This CDR3 has 15 residues. The gene calls are TRBV6-2 or TRBV6-3 and TRBJ2-7, with D possibly TRBD2 on 6 matching bases. The source material was lung tumor tissue, sampled at surgery. The receptor comes from a male donor with early-stage non-small cell lung cancer. CDR3 protein: CASSAGTLQAYEQYF. The CDR3 nucleotides read TGTGCCAGCAGTGCCGGGACTCTTCAAGCCTACGAGCAGTACTTC.